A single sample gave rise to the 8 T cell receptor beta chains below, sequenced in a study of regulatory T cells in long-lasting Graves disease (dated by TCRdb to about 2021). In the paper's terms, the time point label means: newly diagnosed GD, antithyroid drugs for less than 3 months. For both TCR sequencing and RNA sequencing, RNA was extracted from PBMCs using TRIzol. Receptors were amplified or captured by multiplex PCR. The reads were generated on an Illumina HiSeq 4000. CDR3 regions were amplified by Arm-PCR with iRepertoire HTBI primers to construct TCR beta libraries. TCRdb handled the public reads itself, with Q25 trimming in fastp and clone calling in MiXCR, and kept productive beta chains. Each entry is one CDR3 protein sequence, shown with its most common DNA and genes. In this sample the table shows fewer than 350,000 distinct CDR3 sequences, about 20% of which occur a single time. Around 37% of the sample lies in the top ten.

Material: peripheral blood mononuclear cells (PBMCs), obtained at new diagnosis, from a patient treated with antithyroid drugs. Receptor source: a female donor with Graves disease.

This clonotype showed up many times. The genes are TRBV19 and TRBJ2-2; TRBD2 might be the D (6 bases). Trimming left V 5 bases short and J 0 bases short, with 13 bases between. This CDR3 comprises 16 residues. From germline, CDR1 is LNHDA and CDR2 SQIVND (reference sequence). The CDR3 region has the DNA TGTGCCAGTAGTGTTTTTAGCGGAGCGAACACCGGGGAGCTGTTTTTT. As protein: CASSVFSGANTGELFF.

This clonotype was counted many times. This rearrangement joins TRBV27 to TRBJ2-1; TRBD2 aligns across 8 bases. The germline gives CDR1 MNHEY, CDR2 SMNVEV (reference sequence). CDR3 size: 15 residues. The junction had 14 bases not matched to a gene; V was cut back by 4 bases and J by 12 bases. CDR3 DNA: TGTGCCAGCAGTTATAGCGGGGATTCTACAATGGGGCAGTTCTTC. This sequence encodes CASSYSGDSTMGQFF.

At least ten counts were recorded for this clonotype. The J gene is TRBJ2-5, the V gene TRBV12-3 or TRBV12-4; 9 bases agree with TRBD1. This CDR3 is built from 13 residues. J was trimmed by 14 bases and V by 4 bases; bases with no gene match: 11. The CDR3 nucleotides are TGTGCCAGCAGTTCCGGTTCCGGGACAGGGTCTTACTTC. Its translation: CASSSGSGTGSYF.

At least ten counts were recorded for this clonotype. V gene TRBV12-3 or TRBV12-4 combines with J gene TRBJ2-7, with D possibly matching TRBD1 (8 bases). CDR3 size: 13 residues. With 6 bases removed from V and 6 bases from J, the gap between germline ends came to 15 bases. The CDR3 region has the DNA TGTGCCAGCAGATCTACAGGGGGGGGCGAGCAGTACTTC. This sequence encodes CASRSTGGGEQYF.

This clonotype has at least ten counts. The V gene is TRBV6-1, the J gene TRBJ2-7; TRBD2 matches 13 bases. This CDR3 has 17 amino acids. Trimming took 6 bases from V and 6 from J; bases not matched to a gene: 14. Germline values: CDR1 MNHNS, CDR2 SASEGT. CDR3 nucleotides: TGTGCCAGCAGACTAGCGGGAGGGCCTCTCGTGATCAGCGAGCAGTACTTC. Translated, it gives CASRLAGGPLVISEQYF.

This clonotype was recorded at least ten times. The chain carries TRBV27 and TRBJ2-3; D ambiguous. V lost 0 bases and J lost 4, with 5 bases in between. This CDR3 has 13 residues. The germline gives CDR1 MNHEY, CDR2 SMNVEV (reference sequence). DNA for the CDR3: TGTGCCAGCAGTTTATCTAGTCCAGATACGCAGTATTTT. This codes for CASSLSSPDTQYF.

Ten or more counts support this clonotype. The rearrangement links TRBV12-3 or TRBV12-4 to TRBJ2-1, with 7 bases fitting TRBD2. CDR3 length equals 14 residues. V shed 5 bases and J 10 bases; nucleotides not matched to a gene: 11. The CDR3: CASSPPGRNGEQFF. DNA of the CDR3: TGTGCCAGCAGTCCTCCCGGGAGGAATGGGGAGCAGTTCTTC.

V and J are TRBV6-1 and TRBJ2-7; 8 bases are shared with TRBD2. This CDR3 is built from 16 residues. Germline V gene lookup returns CDR1 MNHNS and CDR2 SASEGT. Germline trimming cut 6 bases from V and 2 bases from J; bases unmatched to any gene: 12. CDR3 region: CASRRGAPGLAYEQYF. The CDR3, as DNA: TGTGCCAGCAGGAGGGGGGCCCCGGGACTAGCCTACGAGCAGTACTTC.